This TCR beta chain derives from a study of cytomegalovirus exposure and HLA in healthy donors. Study-wide results and caveats: Overall, approximately 150 TCR beta chains were annotated as cytomegalovirus-associated. Prior analysis indicated that the majority of TCR beta V segments exhibited productivity approximately 87% or approximately 30% of the time. Indistinguishable V segments such as TRBV6-2 and TRBV6-3 were excluded.

Germline CDR1 SGHRS, CDR2 YFSETQ. V lost 0 bases to trimming and J lost 9 bases; unmatched junction nucleotides: 3. The CDR3 extends over 14 amino acids. PCR primers comprised 60 Vbeta and 13 Jbeta primers. The protocol was immunoSEQ multiplex PCR, while the TCRdb copy is restricted to in-frame clones and leaves out a portion. In the table there are 45,000 to 65,000 clones, about 80% of which are singletons. Each donor's status was that of a healthy bone marrow donor. With respect to this clone: Its antigen is as yet unknown.

Specimen: PBMCs. The TCR sequence derives from a middle-aged woman in good health and CMV-seropositive. This chain joins TRBV5-1 and TRBJ2-1; TRBD1 matches 10 bases. As DNA, the CDR3 is TGCGCCAGCAGCTTGGGACAGGGGGCGTCTGAGCAGTTCTTC. Protein sequence: CASSLGQGASEQFF.